The 15 T cell receptor beta chains below come from one sample, sequenced in a study of human T cells and chemical hapten exposure. TCRdb called the RACE reads again in MiXCR, with one record for every CDR3 protein. The table includes about 97,000 distinct CDR3 sequences, less than 35% detected once. The time point: patch test 3, about 24 weeks after DPC sensitization. Regarding treatment: therapeutic diphenylcyclopropenone sensitization with weekly scalp DPC. Sequenced here: whole blood, sampled in connection with sensitization to the hapten diphenylcyclopropenone (DPC). The receptors originated from a man aged 35-49 years with alopecia areata. Some clones in this sample may be carry-over from other donors' samples.

The chain recombines TRBV5-1 with TRBJ1-1, with a possible D match to TRBD1 (5 bases). Germline V gene data show CDR1 as SGHRS and CDR2 as YFSETQ. The CDR3 runs to 14 residues. Deletions cut 2 bases from V and 0 bases from J, with 8 bases between. CDR3 loop: CASSLQAMNTEAFF. Written as DNA, the CDR3 is TGCGCCAGCAGCTTACAGGCCATGAACACTGAAGCTTTCTTT.

This clonotype was picked up a small number of times. The V and J genes are TRBV12-3 or TRBV12-4 and TRBJ1-1, with 9 nucleotides matching TRBD1. CDR3 length: 13 amino acids. The V gene end was trimmed by 4 bases and the J gene end by 6 bases; junction bases not matched to a gene: 3. This CDR3 is CASSSGQGAEAFF. The DNA for the CDR3 is TGTGCCAGCAGTTCGGGACAGGGCGCTGAAGCTTTCTTT.

The rearrangement joins TRBV20-1 to TRBJ2-2; 11 bases map to TRBD2. Germline V gene sequence: CDR1 DFQATT, CDR2 SNEGSKA (reference sequence). This CDR3 region has 22 residues. J gave up 2 bases and V 1 base, and 21 bases lay outside the gene matches. CDR3: CSARASGTSGSSLGFNTGELFF. CDR3 coding DNA: TGCAGTGCTAGAGCCTCCGGAACTAGCGGGAGCTCCCTCGGTTTTAACACCGGGGAGCTGTTTTTT.

The chain carries TRBV12-3 or TRBV12-4 and TRBJ1-5; D is unclear. CDR3 length: 17 residues. V was cut by 2 bases and J by 3 bases, with 17 bases left in between. CDR3 loop: CASSLYFGGRDNQPQHF. The CDR3, as DNA: TGTGCCAGCAGTTTATACTTCGGTGGCCGGGACAATCAGCCCCAGCATTTT.

The J gene is TRBJ2-5, the V gene TRBV7-9; D is ambiguous. V lost 1 base, J lost 0 bases, and 9 bases lay in between. Germline CDR1 SEHNR, CDR2 FQNEAQ (reference sequence). The CDR3 is made up of 15 amino acids. CDR3 residues: CASSLVLGYQETQYF. The CDR3 DNA reads as TGTGCCAGCAGCTTAGTTCTCGGGTACCAAGAGACCCAGTACTTC.

The rearrangement joins TRBV20-1 to TRBJ1-2, with a tentative D call TRBD1 (6 bases). V was trimmed by 4 bases and J by 2 bases, leaving 14 bases between them. Germline V gives CDR1 DFQATT, CDR2 SNEGSKA (reference sequence). The CDR3 covers 14 residues. CDR3 DNA: TGCAGTGCTAAGAGGGGGGGGGCGAACTATGGCTACACCTTC. It yields the protein CSAKRGGANYGYTF.

The V call is TRBV6-1, the J call TRBJ2-3, with 7 bases lining up with TRBD1. J gave up 2 bases and V 6 bases, and 8 bases lay outside the gene matches. Germline V gene data show CDR1 as MNHNS and CDR2 as SASEGT. The CDR3 has 15 residues. The CDR3 sequence: CASRGQPTTTDTQYF. CDR3 DNA sequence: TGTGCCAGCAGGGGACAGCCGACCACCACAGATACGCAGTATTTT.

The V call is TRBV7-2, the J call TRBJ1-2; 9 positions agree with TRBD1. The ends lost 5 bases at V and 12 bases at J; junction bases unmatched: 19. This CDR3 is 16 amino acids long. CDR1 is SGHTA and CDR2 is FQGNSA in the germline V gene. The CDR3 DNA follows: TGTGCCAGCAGCCTAGACGTTTTTAGGGACAGGGTAGGCGACACCTTC. Protein: CASSLDVFRDRVGDTF.

This clonotype has only a few counts. The CDR3 here is CASSYSLAGTDTQYF. CDR3 DNA: TGTGCCAGCAGTTACTCGCTAGCGGGCACAGATACGCAGTATTTT. The chain couples TRBV6-5 to TRBJ2-3; 7 bases align to TRBD2. The J segment lost 1 base and the V segment lost 0 bases, leaving 1 base of the junction unmatched. CDR1 MNHEY and CDR2 SVGAGI come from the germline V gene. There are 15 residues in the CDR3.

The sample holds a few counts of this clonotype. The chain employs TRBV6-1 and TRBJ2-7; D possibly uses TRBD1 or TRBD2 (5 bases each). The CDR3 contains 15 residues. V dropped 0 bases and J dropped 3 bases, with 12 bases sitting between them. Germline lookup yields CDR1 MNHNS and CDR2 SASEGT. The DNA for the CDR3 is TGTGCCAGCAGTGAAGCCTGGGACGGCTACTACGAGCAGTACTTC. Translated: CASSEAWDGYYEQYF.

The chain employs TRBV6-5 and TRBJ2-2; 10 positions agree with TRBD1. The V segment lost 8 bases and the J segment 4 bases; nucleotides outside the gene matches: 10. The CDR3 is made up of 16 amino acids. Germline V gene sequence: CDR1 MNHEY, CDR2 SVGAGI. The CDR3 loop is CASASTGTGVTGELFF. The CDR3 region has the DNA TGTGCCAGCGCATCTACCGGGACAGGGGTCACCGGGGAGCTGTTTTTT.

This chain's CDR3 is CAIWRGSGNTIYF. CDR3 coding DNA: TGTGCCATCTGGAGGGGCTCGGGAAACACCATATATTTT. The V and J genes are TRBV2 and TRBJ1-3; a possible D gene is TRBD1 (5 bases). The CDR3 sequence is 13 residues long. Trimming stripped 10 bases from V and 4 bases from J, with 14 bases between. Germline CDR1 is SNHLY and CDR2 is FYNNEI.

This clonotype has a handful of counts. The genes are TRBV20-1 and TRBJ2-1, with TRBD2 matching 16 bases. Losses at the gene ends were 6 bases for V and 9 bases for J; bases not matched to a gene: 5. The V gene's germline CDR1 is DFQATT and CDR2 SNEGSKA (reference sequence). This CDR3 contains 14 residues. The CDR3 nucleotides read TGCAGTGCAGAGGGACTAGCGGGAGGGCGTGAGCAGTTCTTC. It yields the protein CSAEGLAGGREQFF.

The chain links TRBV5-1 to TRBJ2-7, with D perhaps TRBD1 (5 bases). V lost 4 bases and J lost 5, with 16 bases in between. The CDR3 is made up of 14 amino acids. The V gene's germline CDR1 is SGHRS and CDR2 YFSETQ. The DNA for the CDR3 is TGCGCCAGCAGCCCGCGGACACCGCCAGACGAGCAGTACTTC. Protein product: CASSPRTPPDEQYF.

This clonotype was found a few times. V and J are TRBV9 and TRBJ1-1; the D gene is possibly TRBD1 (5 bases). V was cut by 0 bases and J by 5 bases, with 11 bases left in between. Germline V gene lookup returns CDR1 SGDLS and CDR2 YYNGEE. CDR3 length equals 14 residues. CDR3 loop: CASSVVAGWTEAFF. The CDR3 bases are TGTGCCAGCAGCGTAGTGGCAGGGTGGACTGAAGCTTTCTTT. The full variable domain, in which reference TRBV9 and TRBJ1-1 provide the parts outside the CDR3, is DSGVTQTPKHLITATGQRVTLRCSPRSGDLSVYWYQQSLDQGLQFLIQYYNGEERAKGNILERFSAQQFPDLHSELNLSSLELGDSALYFCASSVVAGWTEAFFGQGTRLTVV.